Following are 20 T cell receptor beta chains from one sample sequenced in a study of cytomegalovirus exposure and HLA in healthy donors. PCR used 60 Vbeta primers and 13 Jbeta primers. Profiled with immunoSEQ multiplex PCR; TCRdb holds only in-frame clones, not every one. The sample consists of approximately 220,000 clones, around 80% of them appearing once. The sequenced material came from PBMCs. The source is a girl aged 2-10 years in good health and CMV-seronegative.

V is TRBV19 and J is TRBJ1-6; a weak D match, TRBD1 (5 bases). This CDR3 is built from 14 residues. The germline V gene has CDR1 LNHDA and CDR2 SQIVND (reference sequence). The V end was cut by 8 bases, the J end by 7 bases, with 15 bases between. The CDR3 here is CASERGRTNSPLHF. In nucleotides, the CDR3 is TGTGCCAGTGAGCGGGGCAGGACCAATTCACCCCTCCACTTT.

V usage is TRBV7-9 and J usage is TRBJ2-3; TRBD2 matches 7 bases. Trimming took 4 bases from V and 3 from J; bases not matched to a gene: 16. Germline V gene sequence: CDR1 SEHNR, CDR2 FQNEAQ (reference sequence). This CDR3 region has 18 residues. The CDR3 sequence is CASSSPPTGGQRTDTQYF. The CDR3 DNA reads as TGTGCCAGCAGCTCCCCCCCGACGGGAGGCCAGAGGACAGATACGCAGTATTTT. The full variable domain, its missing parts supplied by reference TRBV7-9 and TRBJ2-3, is DTGVSQNPRHKITKRGQNVTFRCDPISEHNRLYWYRQTLGQGPEFLTYFQNEAQLEKSRLLSDRFSAERPKGSFSTLEIQRTEQGDSAMYLCASSSPPTGGQRTDTQYFGPGTRLTVL.

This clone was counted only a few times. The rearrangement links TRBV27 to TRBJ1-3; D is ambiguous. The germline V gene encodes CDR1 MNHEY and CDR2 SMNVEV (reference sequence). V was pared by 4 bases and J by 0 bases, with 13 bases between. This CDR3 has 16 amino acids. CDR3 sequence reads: CASSSHLPSSGNTIYF. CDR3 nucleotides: TGTGCCAGCAGTTCGCACCTACCGAGCTCTGGAAACACCATATATTTT.

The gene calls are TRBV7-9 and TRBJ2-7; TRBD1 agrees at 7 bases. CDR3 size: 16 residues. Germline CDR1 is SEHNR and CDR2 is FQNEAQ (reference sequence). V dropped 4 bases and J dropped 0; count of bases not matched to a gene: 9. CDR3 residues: CASSSTRQGTSYEQYF. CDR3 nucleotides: TGTGCCAGCAGCTCTACTCGACAGGGTACCTCCTACGAGCAGTACTTC.

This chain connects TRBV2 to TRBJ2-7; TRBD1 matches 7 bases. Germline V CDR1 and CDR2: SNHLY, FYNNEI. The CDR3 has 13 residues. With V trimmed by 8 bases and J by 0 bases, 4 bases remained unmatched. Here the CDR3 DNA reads TGTGCCAGCTCCGACAGGGCCTCCTACGAGCAGTACTTC. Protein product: CASSDRASYEQYF.

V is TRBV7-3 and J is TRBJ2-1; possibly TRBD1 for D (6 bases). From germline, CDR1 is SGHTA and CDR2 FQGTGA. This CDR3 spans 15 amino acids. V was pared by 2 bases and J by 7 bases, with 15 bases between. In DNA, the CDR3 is TGTGCCAGCAGCTTAGGACAGACTTTTGGGAATGAGCAGTTCTTC. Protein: CASSLGQTFGNEQFF.

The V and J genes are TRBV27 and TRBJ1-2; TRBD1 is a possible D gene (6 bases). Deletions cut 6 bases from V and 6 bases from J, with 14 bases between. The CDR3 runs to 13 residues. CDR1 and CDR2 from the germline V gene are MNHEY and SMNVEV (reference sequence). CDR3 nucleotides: TGTGCCAGCAGCTCCAGGGGAACGGATGGCTACACCTTC. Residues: CASSSRGTDGYTF.

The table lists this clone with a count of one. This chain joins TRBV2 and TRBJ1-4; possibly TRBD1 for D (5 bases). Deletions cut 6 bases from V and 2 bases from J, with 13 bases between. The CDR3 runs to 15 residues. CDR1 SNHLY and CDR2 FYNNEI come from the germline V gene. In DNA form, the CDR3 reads TGTGCCAGCAGCCCTCGGGCAGGGACTAATGAAAAACTGTTTTTT. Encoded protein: CASSPRAGTNEKLFF.

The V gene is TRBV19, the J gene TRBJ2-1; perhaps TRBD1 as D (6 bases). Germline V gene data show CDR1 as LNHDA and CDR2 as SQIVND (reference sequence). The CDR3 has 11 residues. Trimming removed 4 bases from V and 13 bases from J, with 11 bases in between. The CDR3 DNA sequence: TGTGCCAGTAGTAGGGGGCCTGGCCAGTTCTTC. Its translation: CASSRGPGQFF.

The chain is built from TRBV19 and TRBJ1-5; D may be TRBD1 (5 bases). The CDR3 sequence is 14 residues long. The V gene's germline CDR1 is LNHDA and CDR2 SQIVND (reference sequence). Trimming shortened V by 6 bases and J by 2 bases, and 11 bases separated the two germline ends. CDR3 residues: CASRKQAGNQPQHF. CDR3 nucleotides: TGTGCCAGTAGAAAACAGGCGGGCAATCAGCCCCAGCATTTT.

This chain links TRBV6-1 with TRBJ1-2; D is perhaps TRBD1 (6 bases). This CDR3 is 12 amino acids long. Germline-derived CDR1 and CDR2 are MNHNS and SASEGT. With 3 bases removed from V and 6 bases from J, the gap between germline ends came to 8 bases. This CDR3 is CASSESGDGYTF. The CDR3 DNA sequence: TGTGCCAGCAGTGAGTCAGGGGATGGCTACACCTTC.

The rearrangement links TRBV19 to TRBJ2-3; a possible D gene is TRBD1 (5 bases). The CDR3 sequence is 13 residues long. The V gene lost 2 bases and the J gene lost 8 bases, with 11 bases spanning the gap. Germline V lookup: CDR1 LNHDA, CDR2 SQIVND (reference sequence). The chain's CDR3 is CASSILGPGTQYF. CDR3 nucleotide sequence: TGTGCCAGTAGTATATTGGGGCCAGGTACGCAGTATTTT.

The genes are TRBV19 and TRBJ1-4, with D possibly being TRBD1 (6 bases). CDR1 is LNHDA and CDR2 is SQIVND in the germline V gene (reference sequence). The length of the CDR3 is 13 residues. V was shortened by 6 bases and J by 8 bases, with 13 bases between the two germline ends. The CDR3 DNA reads TGTGCCAGTAGGGTCAGGGGATCCGAAAAACTGTTTTTT. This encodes CASRVRGSEKLFF.

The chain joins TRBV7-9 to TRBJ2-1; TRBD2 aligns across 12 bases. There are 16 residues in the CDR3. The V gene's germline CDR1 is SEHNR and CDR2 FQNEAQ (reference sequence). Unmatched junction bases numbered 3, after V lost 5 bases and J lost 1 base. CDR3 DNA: TGTGCCAGCAGCACCGGACTAGCGGGATCCTACAATGAGCAGTTCTTC. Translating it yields CASSTGLAGSYNEQFF.

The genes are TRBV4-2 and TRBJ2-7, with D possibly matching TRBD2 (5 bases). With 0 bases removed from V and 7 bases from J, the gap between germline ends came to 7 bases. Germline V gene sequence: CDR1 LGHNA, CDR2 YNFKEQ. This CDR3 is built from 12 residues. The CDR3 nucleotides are TGTGCCAGCAGCCAAGATGGGGAGGAGCAGTACTTC. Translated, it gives CASSQDGEEQYF.

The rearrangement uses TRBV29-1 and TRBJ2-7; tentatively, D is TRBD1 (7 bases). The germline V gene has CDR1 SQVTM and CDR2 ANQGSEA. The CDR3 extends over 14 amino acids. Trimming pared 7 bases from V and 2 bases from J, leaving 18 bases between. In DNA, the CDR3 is TGCAGCGACCTACAGGGGAGGAGAGCCTACGAGCAGTACTTC. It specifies CSDLQGRRAYEQYF.

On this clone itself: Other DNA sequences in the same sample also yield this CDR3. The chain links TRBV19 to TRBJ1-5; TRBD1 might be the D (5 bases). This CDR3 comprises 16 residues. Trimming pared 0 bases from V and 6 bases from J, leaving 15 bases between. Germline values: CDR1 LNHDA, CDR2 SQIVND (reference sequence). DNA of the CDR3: TGTGCCAGTAGTATAGACCGGCAGGGAAATTTTCAGCCCCAGCATTTT. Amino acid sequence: CASSIDRQGNFQPQHF.

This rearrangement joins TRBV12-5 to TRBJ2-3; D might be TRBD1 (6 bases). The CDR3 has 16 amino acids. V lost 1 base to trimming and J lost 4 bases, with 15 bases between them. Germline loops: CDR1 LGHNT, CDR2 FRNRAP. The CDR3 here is CASGLGQGIGADTQYF. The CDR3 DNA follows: TGTGCTAGTGGTTTGGGTCAGGGGATAGGGGCAGATACGCAGTATTTT.

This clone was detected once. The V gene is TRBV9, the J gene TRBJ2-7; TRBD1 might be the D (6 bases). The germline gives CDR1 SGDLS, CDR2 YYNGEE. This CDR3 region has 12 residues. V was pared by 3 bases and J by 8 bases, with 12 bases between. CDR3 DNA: TGTGCCAGCAGCGACATGGGGGCGAAGCAGTACTTC. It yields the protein CASSDMGAKQYF.

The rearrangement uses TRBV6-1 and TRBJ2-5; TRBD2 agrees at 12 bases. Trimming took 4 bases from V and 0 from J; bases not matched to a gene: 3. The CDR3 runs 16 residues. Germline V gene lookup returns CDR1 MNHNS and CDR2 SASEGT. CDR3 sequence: CASSVTSGSYQETQYF. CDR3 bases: TGTGCCAGCAGTGTGACTAGCGGGAGCTACCAAGAGACCCAGTACTTC.